Following are 12 T cell receptor beta chains from one sample sequenced in a study of PD-1 blockade in classical Hodgkin lymphoma. Generated by immunoSEQ multiplex PCR, the TCRdb table keeps only in-frame clones and is missing some. The sample lists around 26,000 clones; under 90% were seen once. Every patient relapsed after autologous stem cell transplantation, and brentuximab vedotin exposure varied. This material consisted of peripheral blood mononuclear cells (PBMCs), taken before the second cycle of nivolumab. The receptors originated from a human donor with classical Hodgkin lymphoma.

This chain joins TRBV6-1 and TRBJ2-7; 7 positions agree with TRBD1. V lost 4 bases and J lost 4; bases outside the gene matches: 4. The germline V gene encodes CDR1 MNHNS and CDR2 SASEGT. This CDR3 is 13 amino acids long. The CDR3: CASSVRGRYEQYF. CDR3 sequence (DNA): TGTGCCAGCAGTGTAAGGGGGCGGTACGAGCAGTACTTC.

This clone was observed a single time. CDR3 sequence: CASSLAHIRTGGSNQPQHF. DNA of the CDR3: TGTGCCAGCAGTTTAGCCCACATTCGGACAGGGGGCAGCAATCAGCCCCAGCATTTT. The J gene is TRBJ1-5, the V gene TRBV28, with TRBD1 matching 11 bases. The germline CDR1 and CDR2 sequences are MDHEN and SYDVKM. J gave up 1 base and V 2 bases, and 10 bases lay outside the gene matches. This CDR3 has 19 amino acids.

This clone was picked up a small number of times. The chain carries TRBV11-1 and TRBJ1-1; tentative D call: TRBD1 (5 bases). Germline CDR1 and CDR2: SGHAT and FQDESV (reference sequence). V lost 4 bases to trimming and J lost 4 bases, with 13 bases between them. CDR3 length equals 14 residues. CDR3 nucleotide sequence: TGTGCCAGCAGCTCCGTCGCAGGGCCCACTGAAGCTTTCTTT. Translation: CASSSVAGPTEAFF.

The DNA for the CDR3 is TGTGCCAGTACTCCGACAGGGGGCACCGGGGAGCTGTTTTTT. It yields the protein CASTPTGGTGELFF. The genes are TRBV19 and TRBJ2-2; TRBD1 matches 9 bases. Germline values: CDR1 LNHDA, CDR2 SQIVND (reference sequence). The CDR3 sequence is 14 residues long. J gave up 4 bases and V 7 bases, and 4 bases lay outside the gene matches. Variable domain in full (rest from reference TRBV19 and TRBJ2-2): DGGITQSPKYLFRKEGQNVTLSCEQNLNHDAMYWYRQDPGQGLRLIYYSQIVNDFQKGDIAEGYSVSREKKESFPLTVTSAQKNPTAFYLCASTPTGGTGELFFGEGSRLTVL.

This clone was detected only once. The chain couples TRBV27 to TRBJ2-7, with 9 bases fitting TRBD2. This CDR3 is built from 13 residues. J gave up 5 bases and V 2 bases, and 1 base lay outside the gene matches. The germline V gene has CDR1 MNHEY and CDR2 SMNVEV (reference sequence). The CDR3 protein is CASSLGGRDEQYF. CDR3 sequence (DNA): TGTGCCAGCAGTTTAGGCGGGAGGGACGAGCAGTACTTC.

The gene calls are TRBV11-3 and TRBJ2-2; a possible D gene is TRBD2 (5 bases). CDR1 and CDR2 from the germline V gene are SGHNT and YENEEA. The V gene lost 3 bases and the J gene lost 0 bases, with 11 bases spanning the gap. The CDR3 is 16 amino acids. This chain's CDR3 is CASSFLGSANTGELFF. In DNA form, the CDR3 reads TGTGCCAGCAGCTTTTTAGGGAGCGCGAACACCGGGGAGCTGTTTTTT.

V and J are TRBV28 and TRBJ2-7, with TRBD2 matching 8 bases. The CDR3 totals 15 residues. V dropped 4 bases and J dropped 0; count of bases not matched to a gene: 5. From germline, CDR1 is MDHEN and CDR2 SYDVKM. The CDR3 DNA reads TGTGCCAGCAGTTGGGCTAGCGGGCTCTCCTACGAGCAGTACTTC. This encodes CASSWASGLSYEQYF.

The rearrangement links TRBV27 to TRBJ1-2; a possible D gene is TRBD1 (6 bases). The CDR3 contains 18 residues. CDR1 MNHEY and CDR2 SMNVEV come from the germline V gene (reference sequence). V lost 0 bases and J 2 bases, leaving 19 bases between the germline ends. CDR3 residues: CASSLSGSQGRSNYGYTF. CDR3 DNA sequence: TGTGCCAGCAGTTTATCGGGGAGCCAGGGGAGGTCCAACTATGGCTACACCTTC.

The rearrangement uses TRBV10-3 and TRBJ2-3; D is unclear. The ends were cut back, 2 bases at V and 9 bases at J, with 18 bases in the middle. From germline, CDR1 is ENHRY and CDR2 SYGVKD. This CDR3 is 15 amino acids long. CDR3 bases: TGTGCCATCAGTGAGCCGTCCGGTCACAGTCAGACGCAGTATTTT. It yields the protein CAISEPSGHSQTQYF.

The V gene is TRBV27, the J gene TRBJ1-5; no clear D. V was clipped by 5 bases and J by 0 bases, with 11 bases between them. Germline assignment: CDR1 MNHEY and CDR2 SMNVEV (reference sequence). The CDR3 spans 15 residues. The CDR3 here is CASSPLPDSNQPQHF. In DNA form, the CDR3 reads TGTGCCAGCAGTCCCCTGCCCGATAGCAATCAGCCCCAGCATTTT.

This clone has more than one count but fewer than ten. The V call is TRBV10-1, the J call TRBJ2-2; 10 nucleotides match TRBD2. The germline gives CDR1 WNHNN, CDR2 SYGVQD (reference sequence). The CDR3 runs 19 residues. J gave up 0 bases and V 6 bases, and 13 bases lay outside the gene matches. For the CDR3, the DNA is TGCGCCAGCAGCCCCGCCGGGCTAGCGGGAGCCACGAACACCGGGGAGCTGTTTTTT. This gives the protein CASSPAGLAGATNTGELFF.

This chain uses TRBV19 with TRBJ1-3, with D unclear. This CDR3 contains 18 residues. V dropped 5 bases and J dropped 1 base, with 21 bases sitting between them. CDR1 and CDR2 (germline): LNHDA, SQIVND (reference sequence). This CDR3 is CASSPGPRLGTSGNTIYF. The CDR3 nucleotides are TGTGCCAGTAGTCCCGGTCCGCGTCTTGGAACTTCTGGAAACACCATATATTTT.